These 19 T cell receptor beta chains share one sample of origin, sequenced in a study of cytomegalovirus exposure and HLA in healthy donors. Amplification used 60 Vbeta primers and 13 Jbeta primers. Data came from immunoSEQ multiplex PCR; TCRdb stores just in-frame clones and leaves some out. The repertoire holds under 140,000 clones, around 85% seen once, with 6.2% in the top ten. The sequenced sample was PBMCs. The receptors originated from a young man in good health and CMV-seropositive.

The chain uses TRBV5-1 and TRBJ2-7, with a tentative D call TRBD1 (5 bases). Per germline, CDR1 SGHRS and CDR2 YFSETQ. This CDR3 region has 12 residues. The V end was cut by 0 bases, the J end by 5 bases, with 6 bases between. The DNA for the CDR3 is TGCGCCAGCAGCTTGGCCAGGGACGAGCAGTACTTC. Its protein product is CASSLARDEQYF.

J is TRBJ1-5 and V is TRBV7-8; maybe TRBD1 (5 bases). The germline CDR1 and CDR2 sequences are SGHVS and FQNEAQ. Trimming stripped 0 bases from V and 10 bases from J, with 13 bases between. CDR3 size: 14 residues. The CDR3 reads CASSLAGRGRPQHF. The DNA of the CDR3 is TGTGCCAGCAGCTTAGCGGGGAGGGGTCGCCCCCAGCATTTT.

This chain uses TRBV30 with TRBJ2-5, with 9 positions matching TRBD2. The CDR3 loop spans 16 amino acids. Germline lookup yields CDR1 GTSNPN and CDR2 SVGIG (reference sequence). Losses at the gene ends were 3 bases for V and 1 base for J; bases not matched to a gene: 9. The CDR3 DNA follows: TGTGCCTGGAGCCTTTTTAGCGGGGGCCCCCAAGAGACCCAGTACTTC. Its protein product is CAWSLFSGGPQETQYF.

This chain joins TRBV29-1 and TRBJ2-1; D call uncertain. This CDR3 spans 12 amino acids. Germline V gene lookup returns CDR1 SQVTM and CDR2 ANQGSEA. V gave up 4 bases and J gave up 1 base, with 5 bases separating them. CDR3 protein: CSVGRSYNEQFF. The CDR3, as DNA: TGCAGCGTTGGCCGGTCCTACAATGAGCAGTTCTTC.

The rearrangement links TRBV6-5 to TRBJ2-3, with 8 bases identical to TRBD2. Losses at the gene ends were 4 bases for V and 4 bases for J; bases not matched to a gene: 4. The CDR3 length is 14 residues. Germline V gene sequence: CDR1 MNHEY, CDR2 SVGAGI. The CDR3 loop reads CASSWTSRADTQYF. For the CDR3, the DNA is TGTGCCAGCAGTTGGACTAGCCGAGCAGATACGCAGTATTTT.

This chain uses TRBV19 with TRBJ2-3; D remains ambiguous. V was cut by 5 bases and J by 0 bases, with 12 bases left in between. The CDR3 sequence is 15 residues long. Germline V gene data show CDR1 as LNHDA and CDR2 as SQIVND (reference sequence). In DNA, the CDR3 is TGTGCCAGTAGTTTAACCGCGCCCAGCACAGATACGCAGTATTTT. Translated: CASSLTAPSTDTQYF. Full variable domain (outside the CDR3, taken from reference TRBV19 and TRBJ2-3): DGGITQSPKYLFRKEGQNVTLSCEQNLNHDAMYWYRQDPGQGLRLIYYSQIVNDFQKGDIAEGYSVSREKKESFPLTVTSAQKNPTAFYLCASSLTAPSTDTQYFGPGTRLTVL.

This chain uses TRBV7-9 with TRBJ2-5; the match to TRBD2 covers 7 bases. The J call may be incorrect, as the DNA end agrees better with TRBJ2-7. Germline V gene data show CDR1 as SEHNR and CDR2 as FQNEAQ (reference sequence). The CDR3 has 15 amino acids. CDR3 residues: CAITPKDTGGYEQYF. In nucleotides, the CDR3 is TGTGCCATAACCCCCAAGGACACGGGAGGCTACGAGCAGTACTTC.

The chain links TRBV7-2 to TRBJ2-4; 8 nucleotides align to TRBD1. This CDR3 has 14 residues. From germline, CDR1 is SGHTA and CDR2 FQGNSA. V gave up 3 bases and J gave up 6 bases; unmatched junction bases: 4. The CDR3 sequence: CASSLQGARNIQYF. CDR3 coding DNA: TGTGCCAGCAGCTTGCAGGGGGCGAGAAACATTCAGTACTTC.

Notes on this clone: The sample contains more than one DNA sequence encoding this CDR3. This chain links TRBV25-1 with TRBJ2-7; 8 nucleotides align to TRBD2. With V trimmed by 4 bases and J by 8 bases, 10 bases remained unmatched. The germline gives CDR1 MGHDK, CDR2 SYGVNS. This CDR3 is 14 amino acids long. The CDR3 reads CASSGREVRMQQYF. The CDR3 nucleotides are TGTGCCAGCAGTGGGCGGGAGGTCCGAATGCAGCAGTACTTC.

The V and J genes are TRBV7-9 and TRBJ1-2, with D tentatively TRBD1 (5 bases). The germline CDR1 and CDR2 sequences are SEHNR and FQNEAQ (reference sequence). The CDR3 is made up of 13 amino acids. CDR3 coding DNA: TGTTCCGTTAGCGGGGCAGGGTTCGATGGCTACACCTTC. Translation gives CSVSGAGFDGYTF.

The gene calls are TRBV14 and TRBJ1-1; D is possibly TRBD1 (5 bases). This CDR3 has 18 residues. Germline CDR1 SGHDN, CDR2 FVKESK. Trimming shortened V by 1 base and J by 0 bases, and 18 bases separated the two germline ends. The CDR3 DNA reads as TGTGCCAGCAGCCAAGTATTAGGGGCCCGATCCTTGAACACTGAAGCTTTCTTT. This gives the protein CASSQVLGARSLNTEAFF.

There are a few counts of this clone. The rearrangement joins TRBV29-1 to TRBJ1-2; weak D call: TRBD1 (5 bases). V gave up 2 bases and J gave up 8 bases, with 15 bases separating them. CDR1 and CDR2 (germline): SQVTM, ANQGSEA. This CDR3 is built from 13 residues. DNA for the CDR3: TGCAGCGTTGAACAACAGGTCGCCGTGGGCTACACCTTC. Translation gives CSVEQQVAVGYTF.

This clone was seen more than once but under ten times. The chain recombines TRBV11-3 with TRBJ2-7, with TRBD2 identical over 8 bases. The V gene's germline CDR1 is SGHNT and CDR2 YENEEA. V dropped 2 bases and J dropped 6; count of bases not matched to a gene: 15. The length of the CDR3 is 17 residues. CDR3 sequence reads: CASSLRLRGTRSPEQYF. CDR3 nucleotide sequence: TGTGCCAGCAGCTTACGTTTACGGGGGACTAGATCTCCCGAGCAGTACTTC.

This clone has a handful of counts. The gene calls are TRBV7-2 and TRBJ2-5, with D maybe TRBD2 (5 bases). This CDR3 is built from 19 residues. The V gene's germline CDR1 is SGHTA and CDR2 FQGNSA. V was shortened by 4 bases and J by 1 base, with 25 bases between the two germline ends. CDR3 bases: TGTGCCAGCAGCTCGGACTTGGAGGCAGGCGTGATTTTCCAAGAGACCCAGTACTTC. It encodes CASSSDLEAGVIFQETQYF.

The rearrangement uses TRBV10-2 and TRBJ2-7, with D unclear. The CDR3 has 13 residues. Trimming cost V 5 bases and J 7 bases, with 15 bases left between them. The germline V gene encodes CDR1 WSHSY and CDR2 SAAADI. The CDR3 DNA follows: TGCGCCAGCAGTCCCGGTCCCGTGTATGAGCAGTACTTC. Protein sequence: CASSPGPVYEQYF.

This clone was observed a few times. The chain joins TRBV12-5 to TRBJ1-1; 7 bases are shared with TRBD1. This CDR3 has 13 residues. CDR1 LGHNT and CDR2 FRNRAP come from the germline V gene. V gave up 5 bases and J gave up 5 bases; unmatched junction bases: 5. The chain's CDR3 is CASGDRVGTEAFF. In nucleotides, the CDR3 is TGTGCTAGTGGTGACAGGGTAGGTACTGAAGCTTTCTTT.

This chain links TRBV2 with TRBJ2-3; 11 positions match TRBD2. J gave up 2 bases and V 6 bases, and 7 bases lay outside the gene matches. CDR1 is SNHLY and CDR2 is FYNNEI in the germline V gene. The CDR3 is 16 amino acids. The CDR3 spells CASRRIAGGPTDTQYF. CDR3 DNA: TGTGCCAGCAGACGGATAGCGGGGGGGCCCACAGATACGCAGTATTTT.

The chain employs TRBV7-6 and TRBJ2-2, with 9 bases fitting TRBD2. Germline values: CDR1 SGHVS, CDR2 FNYEAQ. The J segment lost 5 bases and the V segment lost 2 bases, leaving 6 bases of the junction unmatched. The CDR3 spans 16 residues. CDR3 bases: TGTGCCAGCAGCTTACTTGGCGGGGGGGCAACCGGGGAGCTGTTTTTT. Its translation is CASSLLGGGATGELFF. Full variable domain (remainder filled in from reference TRBV7-6 and TRBJ2-2): GAGVSQSPRYKVTKRGQDVALRCDPISGHVSLYWYRQALGQGPEFLTYFNYEAQQDKSGLPNDRFSAERPEGSISTLTIQRTEQRDSAMYRCASSLLGGGATGELFFGEGSRLTVL.

The chain links TRBV19 to TRBJ1-2; a weak D match, TRBD1 (6 bases). The V end was cut by 4 bases, the J end by 4 bases, with 7 bases between. Germline V gives CDR1 LNHDA, CDR2 SQIVND (reference sequence). The CDR3 is 12 residues long. This CDR3 reads CASSRDIYGYTF. The CDR3 nucleotides are TGTGCCAGTAGTAGGGACATCTATGGCTACACCTTC.